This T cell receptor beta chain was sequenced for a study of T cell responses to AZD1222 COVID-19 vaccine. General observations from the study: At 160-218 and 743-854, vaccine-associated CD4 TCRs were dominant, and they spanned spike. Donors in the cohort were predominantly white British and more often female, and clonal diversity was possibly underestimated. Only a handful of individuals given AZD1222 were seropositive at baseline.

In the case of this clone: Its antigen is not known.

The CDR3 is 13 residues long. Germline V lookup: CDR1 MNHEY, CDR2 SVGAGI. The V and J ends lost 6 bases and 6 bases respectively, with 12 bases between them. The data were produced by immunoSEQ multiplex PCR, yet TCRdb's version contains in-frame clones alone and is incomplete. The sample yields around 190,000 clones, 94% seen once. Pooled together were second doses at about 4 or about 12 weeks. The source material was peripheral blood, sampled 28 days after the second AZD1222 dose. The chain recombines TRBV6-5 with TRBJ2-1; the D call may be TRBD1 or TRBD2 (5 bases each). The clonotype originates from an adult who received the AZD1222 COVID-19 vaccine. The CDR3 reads CASRGTPGNEQFF. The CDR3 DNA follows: TGTGCCAGCAGGGGGACCCCGGGCAATGAGCAGTTCTTC.